The 3 T cell receptor beta chains reported below all come from one sample, sequenced in a study of identical twins. TCRdb reanalysed the 5' RACE reads using MiXCR and keeps one entry per CDR3 protein. The profile shows some 270,000 distinct CDR3 sequences, about 8% of them singletons. These sequences were also reported in another study, on yellow fever vaccine responses in identical twins.

The sample was CD8+ T cells sorted from blood. Every receptor here comes from a woman between 18 and 29 years old in good health.

This clonotype was seen ten or more times. This chain connects TRBV2 to TRBJ1-5, with D possibly being TRBD1 (5 bases). CDR1 and CDR2 (germline): SNHLY, FYNNEI. V lost 3 bases, J lost 2 bases, and 8 bases lay in between. The CDR3 is 14 residues long. The CDR3 nucleotides read TGTGCCAGCAGTGAGTCCAGGGGCAATCAGCCCCAGCATTTT. This sequence encodes CASSESRGNQPQHF. The full variable domain, in which reference TRBV2 and TRBJ1-5 provide the parts outside the CDR3, is EPEVTQTPSHQVTQMGQEVILRCVPISNHLYFYWYRQILGQKVEFLVSFYNNEISEKSEIFDDQFSVERPDGSNFTLKIRSTKLEDSAMYFCASSESRGNQPQHFGDGTRLSIL.

V is TRBV27 and J is TRBJ2-3; 8 bases agree with TRBD2. Germline CDR1 is MNHEY and CDR2 is SMNVEV (reference sequence). There are 18 residues in the CDR3. Germline trimming cut 7 bases from V and 4 bases from J; bases unmatched to any gene: 19. The CDR3 region has the DNA TGTGCCAGCACCTCACCGAGGAGCGGGGGTTTGCATCCAGATACGCAGTATTTT. Its protein is CASTSPRSGGLHPDTQYF.

V is TRBV6-1 and J is TRBJ1-5; D unresolved. In germline, CDR1 is MNHNS, CDR2 SASEGT. The CDR3 is 15 amino acids. Deletions cut 2 bases from V and 0 bases from J, with 8 bases between. CDR3 amino acids: CASSEMGGSNQPQHF. CDR3 sequence (DNA): TGTGCCAGCAGTGAAATGGGCGGTAGCAATCAGCCCCAGCATTTT.